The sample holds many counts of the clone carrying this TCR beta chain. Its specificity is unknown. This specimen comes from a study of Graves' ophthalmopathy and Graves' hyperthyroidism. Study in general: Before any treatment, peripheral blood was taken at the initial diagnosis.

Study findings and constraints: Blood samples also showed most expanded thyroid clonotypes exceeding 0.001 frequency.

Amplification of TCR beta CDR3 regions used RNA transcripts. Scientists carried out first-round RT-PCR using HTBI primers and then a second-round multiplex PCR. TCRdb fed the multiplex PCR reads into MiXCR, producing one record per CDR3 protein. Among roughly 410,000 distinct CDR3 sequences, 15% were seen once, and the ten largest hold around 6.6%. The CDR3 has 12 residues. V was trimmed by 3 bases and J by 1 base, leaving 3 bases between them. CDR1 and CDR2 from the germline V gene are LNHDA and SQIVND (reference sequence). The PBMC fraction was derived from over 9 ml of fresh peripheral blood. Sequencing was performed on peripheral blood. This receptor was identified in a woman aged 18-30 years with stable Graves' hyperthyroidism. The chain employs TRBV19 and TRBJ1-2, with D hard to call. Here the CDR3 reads CASSIFNYGYTF. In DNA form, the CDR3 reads TGTGCCAGTAGTATTTTTAACTATGGCTACACCTTC.